The 27 T cell receptor beta chains in this list originate from one sample, sequenced in a study of siplizumab effects on memory and regulatory T cells. Cells from the mixed lymphocyte reaction underwent coculture for 6 to 7 days at 37 degrees C. The table came from immunoSEQ multiplex PCR; TCRdb's copy has only in-frame clones and leaves some out. The data contain roughly 10,000 clones, just over 45% of them singletons. These TCRs' antigens remain unknown. Material for sequencing was CFSE-low (dividing) CD4+ T cells sorted from an allogeneic mixed lymphocyte reaction. Receptor source: a human donor in good health; the cells came from an allogeneic mixed lymphocyte reaction.

The V call is TRBV10-3, the J call TRBJ2-7, with D maybe TRBD2 (6 bases). Germline loops: CDR1 ENHRY, CDR2 SYGVKD. This CDR3 is 14 amino acids long. V was shortened by 6 bases and J by 4 bases, with 16 bases between the two germline ends. As DNA, the CDR3 is TGTGCCATCAGGGACGAGCACCGGGGGTACGAGCAGTACTTC. Translation: CAIRDEHRGYEQYF.

This rearrangement joins TRBV5-8 to TRBJ2-3, with 11 bases matching TRBD2. Germline V CDR1 and CDR2: SGHTS, YDEGEE. The CDR3 runs 17 residues. With 1 base clipped from V and 2 bases from J, the junction kept 6 bases outside the gene matches. The CDR3 loop is CASSLYVTSGITDTQYF. The CDR3 DNA follows: TGTGCCAGCAGCTTGTATGTGACTAGCGGGATCACAGATACGCAGTATTTT.

The V gene is TRBV20-1, the J gene TRBJ1-1, with D uncertain. V lost 4 bases, J lost 8 bases, and 11 bases lay in between. This CDR3 is 11 amino acids long. Germline CDR1 reads DFQATT; CDR2 reads SNEGSKA (reference sequence). CDR3 coding DNA: TGCAGTGCTATTAGGACCCTCGAAGCTTTCTTT. Its protein is CSAIRTLEAFF.

The chain recombines TRBV7-9 with TRBJ2-6; 9 nucleotides agree with TRBD1. Trimming at V came to 5 bases and at J to 1 base, leaving 6 bases not matched to a gene. Germline lookup yields CDR1 SEHNR and CDR2 FQNEAQ (reference sequence). CDR3 length: 17 residues. For the CDR3, the DNA is TGTGCCAGCAGCGTTGACAGGGGGAGGTCTGGGGCCAACGTCCTGACTTTC. This gives the protein CASSVDRGRSGANVLTF.

Concerning this clone itself: In the same sample, other DNA sequences code for this CDR3. The chain links TRBV28 to TRBJ1-1; D not certain. V dropped 3 bases and J dropped 4 bases, with 9 bases sitting between them. This CDR3 has 13 residues. Germline-derived CDR1 and CDR2 are MDHEN and SYDVKM. CDR3 nucleotide sequence: TGTGCCAGCAGTTTGTCCGGAGGCACTGAAGCTTTCTTT. Translated, it gives CASSLSGGTEAFF.

This clone qualifies as medium-sized. This sequence joins TRBV18 and TRBJ1-5; TRBD1 might be the D (5 bases). This CDR3 contains 16 residues. The V end lost 0 bases, the J end lost 1 base, and 10 bases lay between the germline ends. The germline gives CDR1 KGHSH, CDR2 LQKENI. The CDR3 nucleotides read TGTGCCAGCTCACCACCTCTGGGACCCAGCAATCAGCCCCAGCATTTT. Its protein product is CASSPPLGPSNQPQHF.

This clone came up a few times. The V call is TRBV5-6, the J call TRBJ1-1; no reliable D call. Germline CDR1 is SGHDT and CDR2 is YYEEEE. V lost 0 bases, J lost 4 bases, and 10 bases lay in between. The CDR3 is 14 residues long. DNA of the CDR3: TGTGCCAGCAGCTTGGCCATTTTGGGCACTGAAGCTTTCTTT. Amino acids: CASSLAILGTEAFF.

By share, this clone ranks as medium-sized. The chain employs TRBV4-1 and TRBJ1-2; 7 bases align to TRBD1. From germline, CDR1 is MGHRA and CDR2 YSYEKL. The CDR3 contains 16 residues. Trimming removed 0 bases from V and 0 bases from J; junction bases left unmatched: 4. The CDR3 sequence: CASSQDRDSTNYGYTF. DNA of the CDR3: TGCGCCAGCAGCCAAGATCGGGACAGTACTAACTATGGCTACACCTTC.

The chain links TRBV28 to TRBJ2-3; perhaps TRBD2 as D (6 bases). CDR1 and CDR2 from the germline V gene are MDHEN and SYDVKM. CDR3 length: 16 residues. Trimming took off 4 bases at V and 0 bases at J, with 14 bases between the two ends. The DNA for the CDR3 is TGTGCCAGCAGTTCACCCAGCGGGCCAAGCACAGATACGCAGTATTTT. As protein: CASSSPSGPSTDTQYF.

The chain combines TRBV7-2 with TRBJ2-3; 8 positions match TRBD2. The CDR3 consists of 15 residues. Germline CDR1 SGHTA, CDR2 FQGNSA. V trimming: 1 base; J trimming: 1 base; junction bases outside the gene matches: 1. CDR3 loop: CASSLGSGGTDTQYF. The DNA for the CDR3 is TGTGCCAGCAGCTTAGGTAGCGGGGGCACAGATACGCAGTATTTT.

This clone was seen more than once but under ten times. This chain uses TRBV7-8 with TRBJ2-2, with TRBD2 matching over 15 bases. CDR1 SGHVS and CDR2 FQNEAQ come from the germline V gene. The CDR3 covers 18 residues. J gave up 2 bases and V 1 base, and 2 bases lay outside the gene matches. CDR3 amino acids: CASSLGTSGRANTGELFF. The CDR3 DNA sequence: TGTGCCAGCAGCTTAGGGACTAGCGGGAGGGCTAACACCGGGGAGCTGTTTTTT. Based on the CDR3 plus reference TRBV7-8 and TRBJ2-2, the full variable domain is GAGVSQSPRYKVAKRGQDVALRCDPISGHVSLFWYQQALGQGPEFLTYFQNEAQLDKSGLPSDRFFAERPEGSVSTLKIQRTQQEDSAVYLCASSLGTSGRANTGELFFGEGSRLTVL.

The V and J genes are TRBV7-2 and TRBJ1-1; D unclear. Trimming removed 1 base at V and 5 bases at J, with 8 bases between. The CDR3 loop spans 13 amino acids. Germline lookup yields CDR1 SGHTA and CDR2 FQGNSA. The CDR3 protein is CASSLEWVTEAFF. CDR3 DNA: TGTGCCAGCAGCTTAGAGTGGGTGACTGAAGCTTTCTTT.

This rearrangement joins TRBV9 to TRBJ2-5; the match to TRBD2 covers 8 bases. The length of the CDR3 is 15 residues. Germline trimming cut 2 bases from V and 0 bases from J; bases unmatched to any gene: 3. Germline V gene data show CDR1 as SGDLS and CDR2 as YYNGEE. CDR3 coding DNA: TGTGCCAGCAGCGTTAGCGGGACGTACCAAGAGACCCAGTACTTC. Translated, it gives CASSVSGTYQETQYF.

The sample holds a few counts of this clone. The V call is TRBV18, the J call TRBJ2-7; 10 bases line up with TRBD1. The J segment lost 5 bases and the V segment lost 6 bases, leaving 7 bases of the junction unmatched. The CDR3 contains 14 residues. CDR1 and CDR2 from the germline V gene are KGHSH and LQKENI. CDR3 in DNA: TGTGCCAGCTCTCCCGGGACAGGGGTGGACGAGCAGTACTTC. Its protein product is CASSPGTGVDEQYF.

In its sample, this clone was seen a few times. The gene calls are TRBV6-1 and TRBJ2-7; 8 bases fit TRBD1. Trimming took 2 bases from V and 6 from J; bases not matched to a gene: 12. This CDR3 comprises 16 residues. Germline values: CDR1 MNHNS, CDR2 SASEGT. Here the CDR3 reads CASSERTGRGPAEQYF. CDR3 nucleotide sequence: TGTGCCAGCAGTGAAAGGACAGGGCGAGGTCCGGCCGAGCAGTACTTC.

The chain joins TRBV7-3 to TRBJ2-3, with 11 nucleotides matching TRBD2. CDR1 is SGHTA, CDR2 FQGTGA, per germline. There are 16 residues in the CDR3. Trimming took 3 bases from V and 6 from J; bases not matched to a gene: 8. CDR3 coding DNA: TGTGCCAGCAGCTTGAGGCTAGCGGGAGGACGGGATACGCAGTATTTT. Its translation: CASSLRLAGGRDTQYF.

The V and J genes are TRBV7-9 and TRBJ2-1, with D perhaps TRBD2 (6 bases). Looked up from germline, CDR1 is SEHNR and CDR2 is FQNEAQ (reference sequence). The germline V and J ends were trimmed by 5 bases and 6 bases, with 14 bases remaining between them. The CDR3 has 14 residues. As DNA, the CDR3 is TGTGCCAGCAGCCGGAGGGCTAGGTCCAATGAGCAGTTCTTC. Protein: CASSRRARSNEQFF.

This clone is a singleton in its sample. The chain joins TRBV21-1 to TRBJ2-1; TRBD2, the D gene given by the table, was not confirmed from the DNA. TRBV21-1 is annotated as a pseudogene. The CDR3 loop spans 14 amino acids. CDR3 residues: CASSTSGRLNEQFF. Here the CDR3 DNA reads TGTGCCAGCAGCACTAGCGGGAGATTGAATGAGCAGTTCTTC.

In this sample, this clone turned up once. This chain joins TRBV6-5 and TRBJ1-4; D uncertain. CDR1 and CDR2 from the germline V gene are MNHEY and SVGAGI. V was trimmed by 2 bases and J by 10 bases, leaving 11 bases between them. The CDR3 runs 13 residues. CDR3 in amino acids: CASSYGGVGKLFF. In DNA form, the CDR3 reads TGTGCCAGCAGTTACGGCGGGGTGGGAAAACTGTTTTTT.

The V call is TRBV28, the J call TRBJ2-3; D is unclear. Germline V gene data show CDR1 as MDHEN and CDR2 as SYDVKM. Trimming pared 4 bases from V and 4 bases from J, leaving 12 bases between. The CDR3 has 14 residues. CDR3 DNA sequence: TGTGCCAGCAGTTACACAAACGACGCAGATACGCAGTATTTT. Translated, it gives CASSYTNDADTQYF. Variable domain in full (rest from reference TRBV28 and TRBJ2-3): DVKVTQSSRYLVKRTGEKVFLECVQDMDHENMFWYRQDPGLGLRLIYFSYDVKMKEKGDIPEGYSVSREKKERFSLILESASTNQTSMYLCASSYTNDADTQYFGPGTRLTVL.

The rearrangement uses TRBV30 and TRBJ2-5, with 14 bases identical to TRBD2. V lost 0 bases and J lost 4; bases outside the gene matches: 1. The length of the CDR3 is 15 residues. Looked up from germline, CDR1 is GTSNPN and CDR2 is SVGIG (reference sequence). CDR3 nucleotide sequence: TGTGCCTGGAGTGTAGGGACTAGCGGGAGAGAGACCCAGTACTTC. This translates into CAWSVGTSGRETQYF.

The genes are TRBV7-3 and TRBJ2-5; no definite D call. Trimming took off 2 bases at V and 0 bases at J, with 7 bases between the two ends. Germline assignment: CDR1 SGHTA and CDR2 FQGTGA. CDR3 length: 14 residues. CDR3 residues: CASSLEVNQETQYF. CDR3 nucleotides: TGTGCCAGCAGCTTAGAAGTAAACCAAGAGACCCAGTACTTC.

The rearrangement links TRBV2 to TRBJ2-3; D unclear. Between the trimmed V and J ends, which lost 6 bases and 0 bases, there was a span of 16 bases. The CDR3 extends over 16 amino acids. CDR1 and CDR2 (germline): SNHLY, FYNNEI. The CDR3 here is CASRATRGSSTDTQYF. For the CDR3, the DNA is TGTGCCAGCAGGGCCACCCGAGGCAGTAGCACAGATACGCAGTATTTT.

This chain joins TRBV7-2 and TRBJ2-7; 11 bases match TRBD2. This CDR3 is built from 15 residues. V lost 3 bases, J lost 3 bases, and 4 bases stayed unmatched. Per germline, CDR1 SGHTA and CDR2 FQGNSA. The CDR3 reads CASSFPGLAGYEQYF. CDR3 coding DNA: TGTGCCAGCAGCTTCCCTGGACTAGCGGGCTACGAGCAGTACTTC.

For the CDR3, the DNA is TGTGCCAGCAGTGGCAGACGCCAGCATTTT. This codes for CASSGRRQHF. The J gene is TRBJ1-5, the V gene TRBV6-1; D not resolved. Germline assignment: CDR1 MNHNS and CDR2 SASEGT. The V and J ends lost 4 bases and 12 bases respectively, with 7 bases between them. This CDR3 is built from 10 residues.

By share, this clone counts as medium-sized (0.01 to 0.1%). The chain has TRBV2 and TRBJ1-1, with 8 bases lining up with TRBD1. The CDR3 is 13 amino acids. V trimming: 5 bases; J trimming: 11 bases; junction bases outside the gene matches: 10. Germline V CDR1 and CDR2: SNHLY, FYNNEI. The CDR3 protein is CASSPQGAARAFF. The CDR3, as DNA: TGTGCCAGCAGTCCCCAGGGGGCAGCCCGGGCTTTCTTT.

The J gene is TRBJ1-2, the V gene TRBV5-1; D perhaps matches TRBD1 (6 bases). The CDR3 spans 17 residues. V dropped 0 bases and J dropped 1 base, with 16 bases sitting between them. Germline V gives CDR1 SGHRS, CDR2 YFSETQ. CDR3 sequence: CASSLVPRGFNNYGYTF. In nucleotides, the CDR3 is TGCGCCAGCAGCTTGGTCCCCAGGGGCTTCAATAACTATGGCTACACCTTC.